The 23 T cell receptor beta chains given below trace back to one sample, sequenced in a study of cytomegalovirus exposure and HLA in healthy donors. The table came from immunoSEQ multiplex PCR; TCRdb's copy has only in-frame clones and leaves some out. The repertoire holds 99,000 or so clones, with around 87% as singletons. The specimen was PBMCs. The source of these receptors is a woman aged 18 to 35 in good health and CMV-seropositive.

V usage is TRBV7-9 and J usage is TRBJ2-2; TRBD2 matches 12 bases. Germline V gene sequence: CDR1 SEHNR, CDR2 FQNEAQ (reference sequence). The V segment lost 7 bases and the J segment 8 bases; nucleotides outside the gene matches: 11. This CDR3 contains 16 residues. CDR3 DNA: TGTGCCAGCATACCGACTAGCGGGAGAGTCGAAGGGGAGCTGTTTTTT. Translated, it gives CASIPTSGRVEGELFF.

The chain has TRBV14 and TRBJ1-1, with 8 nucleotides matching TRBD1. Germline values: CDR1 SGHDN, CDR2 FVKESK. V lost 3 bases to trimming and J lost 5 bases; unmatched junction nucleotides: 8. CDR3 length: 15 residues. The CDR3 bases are TGTGCCAGCAGCCACCGTACAGGGGGGGGAACTGAAGCTTTCTTT. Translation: CASSHRTGGGTEAFF. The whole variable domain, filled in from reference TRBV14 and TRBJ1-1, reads EAGVTQFPSHSVIEKGQTVTLRCDPISGHDNLYWYRRVMGKEIKFLLHFVKESKQDESGMPNNRFLAERTGGTYSTLKVQPAELEDSGVYFCASSHRTGGGTEAFFGQGTRLTVV.

The CDR3 coding sequence is TGTGCCAGCAGTGCCAGGGGCAGGGAGACCCAGTACTTC. The encoded protein is CASSARGRETQYF. This sequence joins TRBV2 and TRBJ2-5, with a possible D match to TRBD1 (6 bases). Germline lookup yields CDR1 SNHLY and CDR2 FYNNEI. The length of the CDR3 is 13 residues. V gave up 4 bases and J gave up 5 bases, with 11 bases separating them.

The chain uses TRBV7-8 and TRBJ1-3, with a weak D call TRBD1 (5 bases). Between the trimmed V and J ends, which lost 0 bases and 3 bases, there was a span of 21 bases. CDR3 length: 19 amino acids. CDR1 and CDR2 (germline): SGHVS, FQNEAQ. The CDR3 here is CASSLAAPGQGMSGNTIYF. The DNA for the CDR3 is TGTGCCAGCAGCTTAGCGGCCCCTGGGCAGGGAATGAGTGGAAACACCATATATTTT.

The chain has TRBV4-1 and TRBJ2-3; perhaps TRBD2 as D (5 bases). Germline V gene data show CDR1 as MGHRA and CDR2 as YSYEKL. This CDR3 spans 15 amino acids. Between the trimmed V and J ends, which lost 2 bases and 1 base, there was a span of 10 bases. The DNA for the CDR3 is TGCGCCAGCAGCCAATTTAGCGCCGGCACAGATACGCAGTATTTT. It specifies CASSQFSAGTDTQYF.

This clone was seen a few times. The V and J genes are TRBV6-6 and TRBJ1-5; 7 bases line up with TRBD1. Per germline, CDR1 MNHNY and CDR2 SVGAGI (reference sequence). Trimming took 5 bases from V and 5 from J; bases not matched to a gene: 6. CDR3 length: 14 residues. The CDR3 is CASSPQGLYQPQHF. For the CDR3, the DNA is TGTGCCAGCAGTCCACAGGGGTTGTATCAGCCCCAGCATTTT.

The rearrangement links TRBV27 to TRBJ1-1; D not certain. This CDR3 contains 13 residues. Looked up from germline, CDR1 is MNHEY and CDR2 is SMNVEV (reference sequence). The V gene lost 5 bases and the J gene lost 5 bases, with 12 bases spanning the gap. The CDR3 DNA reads TGTGCCAGCAGTAATCGGGGTGCGACTGAAGCTTTCTTT. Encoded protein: CASSNRGATEAFF.

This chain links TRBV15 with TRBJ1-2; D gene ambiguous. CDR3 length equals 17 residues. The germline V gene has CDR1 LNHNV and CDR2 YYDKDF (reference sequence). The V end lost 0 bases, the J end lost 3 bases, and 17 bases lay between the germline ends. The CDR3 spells CATSRDGRPSDDYGYTF. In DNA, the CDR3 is TGTGCCACCAGCAGAGATGGGCGACCTTCTGATGACTATGGCTACACCTTC.

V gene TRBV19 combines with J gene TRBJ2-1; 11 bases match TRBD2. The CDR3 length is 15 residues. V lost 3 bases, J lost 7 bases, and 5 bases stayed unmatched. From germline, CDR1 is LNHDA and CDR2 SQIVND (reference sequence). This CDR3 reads CASSISSGGRNEQFF. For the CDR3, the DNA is TGTGCCAGTAGTATTTCTAGCGGGGGGAGGAATGAGCAGTTCTTC.

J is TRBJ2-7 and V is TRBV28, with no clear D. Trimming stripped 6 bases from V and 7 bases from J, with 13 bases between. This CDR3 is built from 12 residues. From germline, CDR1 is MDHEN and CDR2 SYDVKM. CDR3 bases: TGTGCCAGCAGGAGAGGAATATTGGAGCAGTACTTC. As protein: CASRRGILEQYF.

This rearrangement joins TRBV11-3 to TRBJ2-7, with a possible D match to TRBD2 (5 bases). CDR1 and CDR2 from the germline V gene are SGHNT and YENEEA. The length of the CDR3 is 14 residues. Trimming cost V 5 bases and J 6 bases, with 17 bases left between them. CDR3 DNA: TGTGCCAGCAGCCCTAGCTATCGCTCTCCCGAGCAGTACTTC. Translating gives CASSPSYRSPEQYF.

The CDR3 region has the DNA TGTGCCAGCTCGGACAGGGATGCTACGCAGTATTTT. Residues: CASSDRDATQYF. The V and J genes are TRBV27 and TRBJ2-3, with TRBD1 identical over 8 bases. Germline trimming cut 8 bases from V and 8 bases from J; bases unmatched to any gene: 6. The germline CDR1 and CDR2 sequences are MNHEY and SMNVEV (reference sequence). The CDR3 is made up of 12 amino acids.

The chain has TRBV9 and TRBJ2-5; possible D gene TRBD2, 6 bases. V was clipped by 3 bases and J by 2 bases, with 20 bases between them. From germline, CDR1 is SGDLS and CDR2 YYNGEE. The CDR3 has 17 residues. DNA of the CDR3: TGTGCCAGCAGCGCGGGGGTGGGCCGCGTAAGACAAGAGACCCAGTACTTC. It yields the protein CASSAGVGRVRQETQYF.

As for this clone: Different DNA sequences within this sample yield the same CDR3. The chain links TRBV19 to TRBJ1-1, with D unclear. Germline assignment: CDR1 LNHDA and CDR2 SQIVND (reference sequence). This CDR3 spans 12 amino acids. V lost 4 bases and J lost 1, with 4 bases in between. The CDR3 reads CASSTGNTEAFF. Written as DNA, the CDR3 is TGTGCCAGTAGTACGGGGAACACTGAAGCTTTCTTT.

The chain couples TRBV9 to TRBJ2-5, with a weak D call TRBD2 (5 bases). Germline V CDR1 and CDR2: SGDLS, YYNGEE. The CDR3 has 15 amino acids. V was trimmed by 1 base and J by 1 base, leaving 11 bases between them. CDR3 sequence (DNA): TGTGCCAGCAGCGTATCGAGCGGTTCCCAAGAGACCCAGTACTTC. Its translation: CASSVSSGSQETQYF.

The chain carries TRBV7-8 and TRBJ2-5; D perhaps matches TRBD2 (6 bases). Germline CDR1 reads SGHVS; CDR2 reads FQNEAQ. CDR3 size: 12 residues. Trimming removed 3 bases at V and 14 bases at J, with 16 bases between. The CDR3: CASSFVGGTSYF. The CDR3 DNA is TGTGCCAGCAGCTTTGTCGGCGGGACTTCATACTTC.

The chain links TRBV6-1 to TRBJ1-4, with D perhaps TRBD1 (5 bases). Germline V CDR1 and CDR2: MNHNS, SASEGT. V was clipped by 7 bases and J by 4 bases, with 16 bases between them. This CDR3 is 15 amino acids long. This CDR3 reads CASILTAADNEKLFF. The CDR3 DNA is TGTGCCAGCATCTTGACAGCAGCAGATAATGAAAAACTGTTTTTT.

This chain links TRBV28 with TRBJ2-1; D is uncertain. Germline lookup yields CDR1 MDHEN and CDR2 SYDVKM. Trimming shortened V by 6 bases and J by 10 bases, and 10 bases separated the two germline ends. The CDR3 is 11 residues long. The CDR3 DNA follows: TGTGCCAGCAGCCCCCACTTAGAGCAGTTCTTC. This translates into CASSPHLEQFF.

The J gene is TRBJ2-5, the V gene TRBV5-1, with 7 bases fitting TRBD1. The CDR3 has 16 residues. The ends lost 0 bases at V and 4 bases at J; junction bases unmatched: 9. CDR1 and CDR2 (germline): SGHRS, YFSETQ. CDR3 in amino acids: CASSLAPTGESETQYF. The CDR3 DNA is TGCGCCAGCAGCTTGGCCCCAACAGGGGAATCAGAGACCCAGTACTTC. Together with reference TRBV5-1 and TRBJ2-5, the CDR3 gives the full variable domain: KAGVTQTPRYLIKTRGQQVTLSCSPISGHRSVSWYQQTPGQGLQFLFEYFSETQRNKGNFPGRFSGRQFSNSRSEMNVSTLELGDSALYLCASSLAPTGESETQYFGPGTRLLVL.

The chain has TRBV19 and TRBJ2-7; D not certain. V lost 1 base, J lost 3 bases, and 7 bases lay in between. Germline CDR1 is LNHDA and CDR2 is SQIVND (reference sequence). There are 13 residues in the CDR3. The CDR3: CASSIVPSYEQYF. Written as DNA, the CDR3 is TGTGCCAGTAGTATAGTGCCCAGCTACGAGCAGTACTTC.

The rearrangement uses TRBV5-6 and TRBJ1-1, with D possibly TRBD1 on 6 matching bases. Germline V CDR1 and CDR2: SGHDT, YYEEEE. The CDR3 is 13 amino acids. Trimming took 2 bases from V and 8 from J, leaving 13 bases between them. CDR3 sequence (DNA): TGTGCCAGCAGCTTACAGGGTGTCAGGGAAGCTTTCTTT. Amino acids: CASSLQGVREAFF.

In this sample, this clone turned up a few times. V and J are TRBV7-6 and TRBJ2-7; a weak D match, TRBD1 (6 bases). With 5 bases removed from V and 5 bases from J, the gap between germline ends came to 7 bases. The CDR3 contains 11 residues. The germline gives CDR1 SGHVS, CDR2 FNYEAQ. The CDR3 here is CASSGGNEQYF. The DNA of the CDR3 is TGTGCCAGCAGCGGGGGCAACGAGCAGTACTTC.

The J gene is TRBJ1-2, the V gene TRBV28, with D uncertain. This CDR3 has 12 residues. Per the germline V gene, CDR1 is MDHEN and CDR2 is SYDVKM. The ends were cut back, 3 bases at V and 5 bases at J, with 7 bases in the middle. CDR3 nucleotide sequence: TGTGCCAGCAGTTTGCGGGAATATGGCTACACCTTC. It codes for CASSLREYGYTF.